The rows below give T cell receptor beta chains drawn from one sample of a study of OX40 agonist ivuxolimab in advanced cancers. Sequencing used immunoSEQ multiplex PCR; TCRdb keeps in-frame clones, though not all of them. The sample shows around 92,000 clones, around 94% of them seen only once. The specimen was CD4+ or CD8+ T cells sorted from blood, collected in a trial of the OX40 agonist ivuxolimab. The receptors come from an adult with an advanced solid tumor such as melanoma, head and neck, liver or kidney cancer. The CDR3 runs from the conserved cysteine through the conserved F or W. A D gene is named only where the DNA matches it firmly. Part of the rows lack a size; the others show once, few, many or a class for expanded clones.

D,V,J,size,DNA,CDR3
.,TRBV6-6,TRBJ1-2,.,TGTGCCAGCAGTTACTCGGGGCAGGGTTGGGGTGGCTACACCTTC,CASSYSGQGWGGYTF
TRBD1,TRBV5-1,TRBJ1-2,.,TGCGCCAGCAGCTTGGCGACAGGGGAGAATGGCTACACCTTC,CASSLATGENGYTF
.,TRBV2,TRBJ1-1,.,TGTGCCAGCAGTTTGGACAGGAACACTGAAGCTTTCTTT,CASSLDRNTEAFF
.,TRBV5-4,TRBJ1-6,.,TGTGCCAGCAGCTTGCAGGGCCTCTTGGGTGGTAATTCACCCCTCCACTTT,CASSLQGLLGGNSPLHF
.,TRBV5-6,TRBJ1-4,few,TGTGCCAGCAGCTTGTTTTCGGGGCTTCAAAAACTGTTTTTT,CASSLFSGLQKLFF
TRBD1,TRBV30,TRBJ1-5,.,TGTGCCTGGAACGGACAGGGGGAGAATCAGCCCCAGCATTTT,CAWNGQGENQPQHF
TRBD2,TRBV7-9,TRBJ2-2,.,TGTGCCAGCATCCCGGGGCTAGCGGGATCTTCGAACACCGGGGAGCTGTTTTTT,CASIPGLAGSSNTGELFF
.,TRBV9,TRBJ2-2,.,TGTGCCAGCAGCGTAGTTTCTGGGGCCAGTAGGAGCACCGGGGAGCTGTTTTTT,CASSVVSGASRSTGELFF
.,TRBV5-1,TRBJ2-3,.,TGCGCCAGCAGCTCCCACCCTATTAGCACAGATACGCAGTATTTT,CASSSHPISTDTQYF
.,TRBV7-2,TRBJ2-7,.,TGTGCCAGCAGCTTTCTAGCCCAGTACGAGCAGTACTTC,CASSFLAQYEQYF
.,TRBV12-5,TRBJ1-1,.,TGTGCTTGCCGGGGGGGCATGACTGAAGCTTTCTTT,CACRGGMTEAFF
.,TRBV5-4,TRBJ1-6,.,TGTGCCAGCGGGTCTCAGGGCTCCGGGGATTCACCCCTCCACTTT,CASGSQGSGDSPLHF
TRBD2,TRBV7-6,TRBJ2-1,.,TGCGCGACTAGCGGGTTCTCCTACAATGAGCAGTTCTTC,CATSGFSYNEQFF
TRBD1,TRBV10-3,TRBJ1-2,.,TGTGCCATCAAGCCCGGGACAGGGGTCGGCTACACCTTC,CAIKPGTGVGYTF
.,TRBV6-1,TRBJ1-2,.,TGTGCCAGCAGTGACGGGGGGGCTTATGGCTACACCTTC,CASSDGGAYGYTF
.,TRBV5-1,TRBJ2-2,.,TGCGCCAGCAGCTTGGCCCGGGGATTTAACACCGGGGAGCTGTTTTTT,CASSLARGFNTGELFF
TRBD1,TRBV6-5,TRBJ2-7,.,TGTGCCAGCAGAGGACAGGGGGCTGAGGAGCAGTACTTC,CASRGQGAEEQYF
.,TRBV4-3,TRBJ2-2,.,TGCGCCAGCAGCGAGTTCTCCGGGGAGCTGTTTTTT,CASSEFSGELFF
.,TRBV6-1,TRBJ1-1,.,TGTGCCAGCAGTGTTGACAGTGGCACTGAAGCTTTCTTT,CASSVDSGTEAFF
.,TRBV10-3,TRBJ1-1,.,TGTGCCATCAGTGCCTCACCGGGGGGGGCTGAAGCTTTCTTT,CAISASPGGAEAFF
.,TRBV6-5,TRBJ1-1,.,TGTGCCAGCAGTTACCTCCCAGGTCTGGATGAAGCTTTCTTT,CASSYLPGLDEAFF
TRBD2,TRBV11-3,TRBJ2-1,.,TGTGCCAGCAGCTTAGGAGCGGGAGGGCCTGGGCAGTTCTTC,CASSLGAGGPGQFF
.,TRBV19,TRBJ1-2,.,TGTGCCAGCATCGAGACAGGTCCTTTGAACTATGGCTACACCTTC,CASIETGPLNYGYTF
TRBD1,TRBV12-5,TRBJ2-7,.,TGTGCTAGTGGTTTGCCCCAGTTGGCAGGGGGAACCTACGAGCAGTACTTC,CASGLPQLAGGTYEQYF
.,TRBV5-1,TRBJ2-1,.,TGCGCCAGCAGCTTGGAGGGGACATACTACAATGAGCAGTTCTTC,CASSLEGTYYNEQFF
TRBD1,TRBV15,TRBJ1-2,.,TGTGCCACCAGCAGGTCGGGACAGGGGGCTAATACCTTC,CATSRSGQGANTF
.,TRBV21-1,TRBJ2-7,.,TGTGCCAGCAGCAAAGAAGGAGGGGGCGACGAGCAGTACTTC,CASSKEGGGDEQYF
.,TRBV18,TRBJ1-2,few,TGTGCCAGCTCACCCAATGTCGGGACGACGAATAACTATGGCTACACCTTC,CASSPNVGTTNNYGYTF
TRBD1,TRBV7-9,TRBJ2-1,few,TGTGCCGGACCTCCCAGGGACAGGGCCGACAATGAGCAGTTCTTC,CAGPPRDRADNEQFF
.,TRBV7-2,TRBJ2-7,.,TGTGCCAGCAGCTTAGTGGCAACCCCGGGGCACGGCTCCTACGAGCAGTACTTC,CASSLVATPGHGSYEQYF
TRBD1,TRBV28,TRBJ2-7,.,TGTGCCAGCAGTTTCCGGGACAGGGCCTTCTACGAGCAGTACTTC,CASSFRDRAFYEQYF
.,TRBV29-1,TRBJ1-2,.,TGCAGCGTACCAAGAGCTCGACAGGCGCCGGGCTATGGCTACACCTTC,CSVPRARQAPGYGYTF
TRBD1,TRBV19,TRBJ1-3,once,TGTGCCAGTAGTTTAGTACAGGGGGTTGGAAACACCATATATTTT,CASSLVQGVGNTIYF
.,TRBV5-5,TRBJ2-7,.,TGTGCCAGCAGCTTTAGCGCGTACGAGCAGTACTTC,CASSFSAYEQYF
.,TRBV7-2,TRBJ2-3,.,TGTGCCAGCAGCTTAGGACAGGTCACAGATACGCAGTATTTT,CASSLGQVTDTQYF
.,TRBV5-5,TRBJ1-2,.,TGTGCCAGCAACCTACAGTTCAAGATCTATGGCTACACCTTC,CASNLQFKIYGYTF
TRBD1,TRBV15,TRBJ2-7,.,TGTGCCACCAGCAGAGACGGACAGGGGGACTCCTACGAGCAGTACTTC,CATSRDGQGDSYEQYF
.,TRBV5-4,TRBJ1-5,few,TGTGCCAGCAGCCCCAACAGGGTTAGCAATCAGCCCCAGCATTTT,CASSPNRVSNQPQHF
TRBD1,TRBV9,TRBJ1-2,.,TGTGCCAGCAGCGTAGGAGTGGGACAGGGGGGCATCGGTGCTGGCTACACCTTC,CASSVGVGQGGIGAGYTF
.,TRBV5-4,TRBJ2-4,.,TGTGCCAGCAGCTTGGATAATAGAGGCATTCAGTACTTC,CASSLDNRGIQYF
TRBD1,TRBV7-2,TRBJ2-7,.,TGTGCCAGCAGCTCACCCTCGGGACAGATGAGATACGAGCAGTACTTC,CASSSPSGQMRYEQYF
TRBD2,TRBV7-6,TRBJ2-5,.,TGTGCCAGCAGCCGCCTGCCCGCGGGGGGCCACTTAGAGACCCAGTACTTC,CASSRLPAGGHLETQYF
.,TRBV28,TRBJ2-7,.,TGTGCCAGCAGTTTGCCCAGAGGCGAGCAGTACTTC,CASSLPRGEQYF
TRBD2,TRBV6-1,TRBJ2-7,.,TGTGCCAGCAGTAGCGGGAGCACGTACGAGCAGTACTTC,CASSSGSTYEQYF
TRBD2,TRBV7-2,TRBJ2-3,.,TGTGCCAGCAGCGTAGCGGGAGGAGATACGCAGTATTTT,CASSVAGGDTQYF
.,TRBV6-5,TRBJ1-1,.,TGTGCCAGCAGTTATATGCCAGGGTTGACTGAAGCTTTCTTT,CASSYMPGLTEAFF
.,TRBV19,TRBJ1-2,.,TGTGCCAGTTCAGGACAGAACTATGGCTACACCTTC,CASSGQNYGYTF